Below, one T cell receptor beta chain is given with its context. The sample comes from a study of blood T cell repertoires in COVID-19. The wider study: Specimens from acute and convalescent COVID-19 originated in the United States, Italy and Spain. The analysed material was cDNA or gDNA that came from T cells, B-cell-depleted T cells, or PBMCs.

The authors' processing: Counts of nucleated cells, estimated from reference gene primer amplification, were obtained. Assay used: immunoSEQ multiplex PCR; TCRdb lists only in-frame clones, some missing. V and J calls and clone size come straight from that table; D and trimming were deduced from the DNA. The data hold about 110,000 clones, with 75% to 85% observed a single time. The source of this sequence is a man in his sixties or seventies with acute or convalescent COVID-19. Specimen: peripheral blood.

CDR3 region: CASSQERNYGYTF. The CDR3 bases are TGTGCCAGCAGCCAAGAGCGGAACTATGGCTACACCTTC. V gene TRBV4-2 combines with J gene TRBJ1-2; D remains ambiguous. Germline V CDR1 and CDR2: LGHNA, YNFKEQ. The CDR3 is 13 amino acids. Trimming pared 0 bases from V and 2 bases from J, leaving 4 bases between.